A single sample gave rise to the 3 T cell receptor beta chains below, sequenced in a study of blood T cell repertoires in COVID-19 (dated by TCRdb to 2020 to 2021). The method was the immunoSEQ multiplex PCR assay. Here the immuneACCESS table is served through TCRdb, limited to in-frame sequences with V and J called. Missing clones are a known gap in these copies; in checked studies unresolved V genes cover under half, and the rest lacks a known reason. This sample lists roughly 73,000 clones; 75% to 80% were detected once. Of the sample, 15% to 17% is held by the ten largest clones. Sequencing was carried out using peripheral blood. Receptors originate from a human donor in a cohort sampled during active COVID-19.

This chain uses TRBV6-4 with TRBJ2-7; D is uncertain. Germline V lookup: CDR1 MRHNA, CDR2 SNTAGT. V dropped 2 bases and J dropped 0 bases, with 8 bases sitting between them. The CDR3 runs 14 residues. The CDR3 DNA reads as TGTGCCAGCAGTGACAATACTAACTCCTACGAGCAGTACTTC. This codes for CASSDNTNSYEQYF.

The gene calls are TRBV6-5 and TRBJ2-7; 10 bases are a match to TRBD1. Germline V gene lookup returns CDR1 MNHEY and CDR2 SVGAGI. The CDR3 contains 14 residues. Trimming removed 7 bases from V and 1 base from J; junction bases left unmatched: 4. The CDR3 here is CASTRTGGSYEQYF. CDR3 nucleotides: TGTGCCAGCACCCGGACAGGGGGGTCCTACGAGCAGTACTTC.

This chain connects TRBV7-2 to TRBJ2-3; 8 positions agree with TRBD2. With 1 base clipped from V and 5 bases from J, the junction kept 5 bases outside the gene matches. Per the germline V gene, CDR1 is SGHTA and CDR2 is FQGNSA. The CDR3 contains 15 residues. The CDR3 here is CASSLERLAGDTQYF. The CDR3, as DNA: TGTGCCAGCAGCTTAGAACGGCTAGCGGGAGATACGCAGTATTTT.